The 10 T cell receptor beta chains below all came from one sample that was sequenced in a study of OX40 agonist ivuxolimab in advanced cancers. Libraries were prepared by immunoSEQ multiplex PCR; TCRdb keeps only in-frame clonotypes and omits some of them. Here the sample spans roughly 80,000 clones, more than 90% being singletons. The source was CD4+ or CD8+ T cells sorted from blood, collected in a trial of the OX40 agonist ivuxolimab. These receptors all stem from an adult with an advanced solid tumor such as melanoma, head and neck, liver or kidney cancer.

The chain couples TRBV7-9 to TRBJ2-1, with D tentatively TRBD2 (6 bases). Trimming cost V 6 bases and J 1 base, with 13 bases left between them. The CDR3 totals 15 residues. Per the germline V gene, CDR1 is SEHNR and CDR2 is FQNEAQ (reference sequence). The CDR3 loop is CASSLSGSSYNEQFF. CDR3 nucleotides: TGTGCCAGCAGTCTGAGCGGGTCTTCCTACAATGAGCAGTTCTTC.

The chain employs TRBV23-1 and TRBJ2-1; 7 bases are shared with TRBD2. TRBV23-1 has ORF status, its function being uncertain. This CDR3 comprises 19 residues. V was pared by 0 bases and J by 4 bases, with 15 bases of the junction left unmatched. The CDR3 sequence is CASSQSWPASGGLYNEQFF. The CDR3 DNA reads TGCGCCAGCAGTCAATCCTGGCCGGCTAGCGGAGGGCTTTACAATGAGCAGTTCTTC.

J is TRBJ2-7 and V is TRBV30; TRBD2 agrees at 11 bases. J lost 6 bases, V lost 4 bases, and 5 bases had no gene match. Germline V lookup: CDR1 GTSNPN, CDR2 SVGIG (reference sequence). CDR3 length: 13 amino acids. The CDR3 DNA sequence: TGTGCCTGGATCCTAGCGGGAGGTGGCGAGCAGTACTTC. It codes for CAWILAGGGEQYF.

V gene TRBV18 combines with J gene TRBJ1-2; no reliable D call. The CDR3 length is 13 residues. V lost 0 bases to trimming and J lost 8 bases, with 10 bases between them. The germline V gene has CDR1 KGHSH and CDR2 LQKENI. The CDR3 sequence is CASSPPSGEGYTF. CDR3 in DNA: TGTGCCAGCTCACCACCGTCTGGAGAAGGCTACACCTTC. Full variable domain (outside the CDR3, taken from reference TRBV18 and TRBJ1-2): NAGVMQNPRHLVRRRGQEARLRCSPMKGHSHVYWYRQLPEEGLKFMVYLQKENIIDESGMPKERFSAEFPKEGPSILRIQQVVRGDSAAYFCASSPPSGEGYTFGSGTRLTVV.

This sequence joins TRBV28 and TRBJ1-2, with D hard to call. CDR3 length: 13 residues. V was trimmed by 8 bases and J by 2 bases, leaving 12 bases between them. CDR1 and CDR2 (germline): MDHEN, SYDVKM. For the CDR3, the DNA is TGTGCCAGCTATGTCAAAGCCAACTATGGCTACACCTTC. Protein product: CASYVKANYGYTF.

This chain connects TRBV7-9 to TRBJ2-1; D is undetermined. V lost 3 bases and J lost 8, with 11 bases in between. There are 13 residues in the CDR3. The germline V gene encodes CDR1 SEHNR and CDR2 FQNEAQ (reference sequence). The CDR3 DNA follows: TGTGCCAGCAGCTTTTGGTCCGGGCATGAGCAGTTCTTC. It is translated as CASSFWSGHEQFF.

This sequence joins TRBV19 and TRBJ2-1; 11 bases line up with TRBD2. CDR1 is LNHDA and CDR2 is SQIVND in the germline V gene (reference sequence). The CDR3 spans 16 residues. V shed 2 bases and J 8 bases; nucleotides not matched to a gene: 8. The CDR3 is CASSISRGSGGDEQFF. As DNA, the CDR3 is TGTGCCAGTAGTATATCGAGGGGTAGCGGGGGGGATGAGCAGTTCTTC.

The CDR3 DNA is TGCGCCAGCAGCTTGGTAGGGGTGGACGTAGATACGCAGTATTTT. The encoded protein is CASSLVGVDVDTQYF. The chain employs TRBV5-1 and TRBJ2-3, with a tentative D call TRBD1 (5 bases). The germline gives CDR1 SGHRS, CDR2 YFSETQ. The CDR3 is 15 amino acids. The V gene lost 0 bases and the J gene lost 5 bases, with 13 bases spanning the gap.

The chain recombines TRBV5-6 with TRBJ2-3; no definite D call. CDR3 length: 14 residues. Germline V gene lookup returns CDR1 SGHDT and CDR2 YYEEEE. Trimming pared 4 bases from V and 5 bases from J, leaving 14 bases between. The CDR3 region is CASSRTWAKDTQYF. The CDR3 coding sequence is TGTGCCAGCAGCAGGACGTGGGCGAAAGATACGCAGTATTTT.

The count of this clone is one. Relative to the germline gene, one junction end is altered; a read error may explain this. CDR3 bases: TGTGCTAGCAGCTCTCGACCCCGACAGGCCGTCTACAATGAGCAGTTCTTC. Its protein product is CASSSRPRQAVYNEQFF. The V gene is TRBV7-7, the J gene TRBJ2-1, with a possible D match to TRBD1 (6 bases). Germline values: CDR1 SSHAT, CDR2 FNYEAQ (reference sequence). CDR3 size: 17 residues.